The next 13 T cell receptor beta chains were all read from a single sample in a study of early T cells in non-severe SARS-CoV-2 infection. MiXCR, applied by TCRdb to the 5' RACE reads, yields one record per CDR3 protein. There are 100,000 to 150,000 distinct CDR3 sequences in the sample; 15% occur only once, and 21% lies in the top ten. Sequences were obtained from whole blood. These receptors originate from an adult who was a healthcare worker with PCR-confirmed SARS-CoV-2 infection or an uninfected control (not recorded which).

The gene calls are TRBV4-2 and TRBJ2-7; D perhaps matches TRBD2 (5 bases). CDR3 size: 12 residues. Germline CDR1 is LGHNA and CDR2 is YNFKEQ. V dropped 4 bases and J dropped 6 bases, with 10 bases sitting between them. Here the CDR3 DNA reads TGTGCCAGCAGCCTTGAGGGTACCGAGCAGTACTTC. This codes for CASSLEGTEQYF.

This clonotype was recorded many times. This chain joins TRBV6-5 and TRBJ2-5; the match to TRBD2 covers 11 bases. Trimming cost V 6 bases and J 2 bases; bases outside gene matches: 8. Germline V gene sequence: CDR1 MNHEY, CDR2 SVGAGI. CDR3 size: 16 residues. The CDR3 loop is CASSSSRLAGQETQYF. The DNA of the CDR3 is TGTGCCAGCAGCTCATCGAGACTAGCGGGGCAAGAGACCCAGTACTTC.

This clonotype was observed a few times. The rearrangement links TRBV6-1 to TRBJ2-3, with TRBD2 identical over 7 bases. The CDR3 sequence is 16 residues long. The junction had 5 bases not matched to a gene; V was cut back by 2 bases and J by 0 bases. CDR1 is MNHNS, CDR2 SASEGT, per germline. CDR3 sequence (DNA): TGTGCCAGCAGTGAATCTATTAGCGGGAGCACAGATACGCAGTATTTT. Protein sequence: CASSESISGSTDTQYF.

This clonotype has at least ten counts. DNA of the CDR3: TGTGCCAGCACCCCCGGAAGGAAGGAGACCCAGTACTTC. Its translation is CASTPGRKETQYF. The chain has TRBV7-2 and TRBJ2-5; D gene unclear. The germline V and J ends were trimmed by 7 bases and 5 bases, with 14 bases remaining between them. The CDR3 length is 13 residues. Germline V CDR1 and CDR2: SGHTA, FQGNSA.

The sample holds a few counts of this clonotype. This rearrangement joins TRBV7-9 to TRBJ2-3, with D perhaps assigned TRBD1 or TRBD2 (5 bases each). This CDR3 contains 13 residues. Germline values: CDR1 SEHNR, CDR2 FQNEAQ (reference sequence). Trimming stripped 6 bases from V and 3 bases from J, with 10 bases between. The CDR3 DNA reads as TGTGCCAGCAGTTCCAGGGAGACAGATACGCAGTATTTT. Translating gives CASSSRETDTQYF.

The sample holds many counts of this clonotype. V usage is TRBV3-1 and J usage is TRBJ1-1; D unclear. The ends were cut back, 2 bases at V and 4 bases at J, with 11 bases in the middle. The germline V gene has CDR1 LGHDT and CDR2 YNNKEL (reference sequence). This CDR3 has 14 residues. This CDR3 is CASSQNTAATEAFF. CDR3 nucleotide sequence: TGTGCCAGCAGCCAAAACACAGCTGCCACTGAAGCTTTCTTT.

This chain joins TRBV24-1 and TRBJ1-5; TRBD1 matches at 7 bases. Germline-derived CDR1 and CDR2 are KGHDR and SFDVKD. The CDR3 covers 14 residues. J gave up 5 bases and V 4 bases, and 4 bases lay outside the gene matches. The CDR3 nucleotides are TGTGCCACCAGTGACAGGGGGACTGATCAGCCCCAGCATTTT. Translated: CATSDRGTDQPQHF.

The table lists this clonotype with a few counts. This sequence joins TRBV7-9 and TRBJ2-6, with D possibly being TRBD2 (6 bases). The CDR3 totals 20 residues. V lost 5 bases and J 0 bases, leaving 23 bases between the germline ends. Germline V gene sequence: CDR1 SEHNR, CDR2 FQNEAQ (reference sequence). CDR3 amino acids: CASSRYNPGTWNSGANVLTF. The CDR3 region has the DNA TGTGCCAGCAGCCGCTACAACCCAGGGACTTGGAACTCTGGGGCCAACGTCCTGACTTTC.

This clonotype appeared a few times. This sequence joins TRBV5-4 and TRBJ1-1, with 7 bases that match TRBD1. V trimming: 3 bases; J trimming: 5 bases; junction bases outside the gene matches: 7. CDR1 is SGHNT and CDR2 is YYREEE in the germline V gene (reference sequence). The CDR3 loop spans 14 amino acids. Here the CDR3 DNA reads TGTGCCAGCAGCTCCGGCACAGGGGTGACTGAAGCTTTCTTT. Translation gives CASSSGTGVTEAFF.

In this sample, this clonotype turned up a few times. The V and J genes are TRBV12-3 or TRBV12-4 and TRBJ2-2; D ambiguous. This CDR3 region has 14 residues. The V and J ends lost 4 bases and 7 bases respectively, with 13 bases between them. Here the CDR3 reads CASSYTRGFGELFF. As DNA, the CDR3 is TGTGCCAGCAGTTATACACGAGGTTTCGGGGAGCTGTTTTTT.

This chain connects TRBV3-1 to TRBJ2-4, with D perhaps matching TRBD1 (5 bases). Trimming removed 0 bases at V and 0 bases at J, with 18 bases between. Germline CDR1 is LGHDT and CDR2 is YNNKEL (reference sequence). This CDR3 has 19 amino acids. The DNA for the CDR3 is TGTGCCAGCAGCCAAGAGGTGTCAAGTGGGGCCCTAGCCAAAAACATTCAGTACTTC. Encoded protein: CASSQEVSSGALAKNIQYF. Variable domain in full (rest from reference TRBV3-1 and TRBJ2-4): DTAVSQTPKYLVTQMGNDKSIKCEQNLGHDTMYWYKQDSKKFLKIMFSYNNKELIINETVPNRFSPKSPDKAHLNLHINSLELGDSAVYFCASSQEVSSGALAKNIQYFGAGTRLSVL.

The V gene is TRBV3-1, the J gene TRBJ2-1; D perhaps matches TRBD2 (6 bases). V shed 4 bases and J shed 7 bases, with 14 bases lying between them. This CDR3 has 14 residues. Germline V lookup: CDR1 LGHDT, CDR2 YNNKEL (reference sequence). DNA of the CDR3: TGTGCCAGCAGCCCCGGGGACTGGCCTAATGAGCAGTTCTTC. Amino acid sequence: CASSPGDWPNEQFF.

This rearrangement joins TRBV10-3 to TRBJ1-3, with a possible D match to TRBD1 (5 bases). The CDR3 covers 17 residues. Looked up from germline, CDR1 is ENHRY and CDR2 is SYGVKD. The germline V and J ends were trimmed by 8 bases and 0 bases, with 20 bases remaining between them. The CDR3 DNA reads as TGTGCCATCTCGGAACAGGACGTCCATATCTCTGGAAACACCATATATTTT. It is translated as CAISEQDVHISGNTIYF.